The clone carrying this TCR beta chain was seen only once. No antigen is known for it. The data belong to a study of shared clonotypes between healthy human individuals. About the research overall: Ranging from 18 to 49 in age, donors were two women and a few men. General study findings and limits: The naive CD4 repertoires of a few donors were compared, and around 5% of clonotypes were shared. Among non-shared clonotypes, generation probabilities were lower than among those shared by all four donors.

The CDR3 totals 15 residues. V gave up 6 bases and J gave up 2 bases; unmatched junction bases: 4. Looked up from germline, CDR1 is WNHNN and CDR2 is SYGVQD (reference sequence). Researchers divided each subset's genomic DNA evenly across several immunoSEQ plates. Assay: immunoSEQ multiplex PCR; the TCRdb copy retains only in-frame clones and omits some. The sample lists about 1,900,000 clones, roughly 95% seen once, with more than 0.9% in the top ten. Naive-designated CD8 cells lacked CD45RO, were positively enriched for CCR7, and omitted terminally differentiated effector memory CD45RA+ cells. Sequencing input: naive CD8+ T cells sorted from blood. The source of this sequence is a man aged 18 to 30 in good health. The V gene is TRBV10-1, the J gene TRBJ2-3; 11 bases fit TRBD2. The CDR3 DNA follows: TGCGCCAGCAGCGAACTAGCGGGAGACACAGATACGCAGTATTTT. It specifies CASSELAGDTDTQYF.